These 25 T cell receptor beta chains originate from one sample sequenced in a study of OX40 agonist ivuxolimab in advanced cancers. Measured with immunoSEQ multiplex PCR; TCRdb has only the in-frame clones, and not every one. The sample holds about 86,000 clones; roughly 87% are singletons and the top ten take less than 1.5%. Here the sequenced sample was CD4+ or CD8+ T cells sorted from blood, taken in a trial of the OX40 agonist ivuxolimab. Receptors were obtained from an adult with an advanced solid tumor such as melanoma, head and neck, liver or kidney cancer.

This chain connects TRBV9 to TRBJ2-7; TRBD2 matches at 7 bases. Germline V lookup: CDR1 SGDLS, CDR2 YYNGEE. The CDR3 runs 15 residues. V shed 4 bases and J 5 bases; nucleotides not matched to a gene: 12. CDR3 residues: CASSLKREGLNEQYF. The CDR3 DNA reads as TGTGCCAGCAGCCTCAAGAGGGAGGGCCTAAACGAGCAGTACTTC.

The chain carries TRBV5-1 and TRBJ1-3, with no clear D. The CDR3 consists of 14 residues. The V end lost 5 bases, the J end lost 0 bases, and 9 bases lay between the germline ends. CDR1 is SGHRS and CDR2 is YFSETQ in the germline V gene. The DNA for the CDR3 is TGCGCCAGCAGTTCGATCAACTCTGGAAACACCATATATTTT. It is translated as CASSSINSGNTIYF.

The rearrangement links TRBV6-5 to TRBJ2-2, with a possible D match to TRBD1 (5 bases). Germline-derived CDR1 and CDR2 are MNHEY and SVGAGI. V gave up 4 bases and J gave up 3 bases, with 15 bases separating them. The CDR3 is 16 residues long. The CDR3 region has the DNA TGTGCCAGCAGTTCCGTGGGGCCACGGGACACCGGGGAGCTGTTTTTT. Amino acid sequence: CASSSVGPRDTGELFF.

The chain joins TRBV29-1 to TRBJ2-2; D remains unclear. The germline CDR1 and CDR2 sequences are SQVTM and ANQGSEA. The CDR3 totals 14 residues. V lost 4 bases to trimming and J lost 7 bases, with 16 bases between them. CDR3 nucleotide sequence: TGCAGCGTTGCCGCCACCGGGTTGCGCGGGGAGCTGTTTTTT. It translates to CSVAATGLRGELFF.

J is TRBJ2-3 and V is TRBV9; possible D gene TRBD2, 5 bases. V lost 0 bases and J 0 bases, leaving 11 bases between the germline ends. The V gene's germline CDR1 is SGDLS and CDR2 YYNGEE. This CDR3 is 16 amino acids long. The CDR3 here is CASSVELAGSTDTQYF. DNA of the CDR3: TGTGCCAGCAGCGTAGAGCTAGCAGGTAGCACAGATACGCAGTATTTT.

V gene TRBV10-3 combines with J gene TRBJ1-5; maybe TRBD1 (5 bases). V was clipped by 3 bases and J by 0 bases, with 9 bases between them. The germline V gene encodes CDR1 ENHRY and CDR2 SYGVKD. The CDR3 totals 15 residues. This CDR3 reads CAISDGHYSNQPQHF. DNA of the CDR3: TGTGCCATCAGTGACGGACACTATAGCAATCAGCCCCAGCATTTT.

The V gene is TRBV7-6, the J gene TRBJ2-2; D is possibly TRBD2 (5 bases). V lost 4 bases and J 1 base, leaving 7 bases between the germline ends. The CDR3 length is 14 residues. In germline, CDR1 is SGHVS, CDR2 FNYEAQ. CDR3 nucleotide sequence: TGTGCCAGCAGCTCTCGGGGGAACACCGGGGAGCTGTTTTTT. Translation gives CASSSRGNTGELFF.

CDR3 sequence reads: CASSQDGGSETQYF. In DNA, the CDR3 is TGTGCCAGCAGCCAAGATGGAGGGTCAGAGACCCAGTACTTC. The chain joins TRBV4-2 to TRBJ2-5, with D possibly matching TRBD2 (6 bases). This CDR3 contains 14 residues. Germline V gene lookup returns CDR1 LGHNA and CDR2 YNFKEQ. V was pared by 0 bases and J by 4 bases, with 9 bases between.

J is TRBJ2-3 and V is TRBV7-9; 8 nucleotides line up with TRBD1. The CDR3 is made up of 14 amino acids. Looked up from germline, CDR1 is SEHNR and CDR2 is FQNEAQ (reference sequence). Trimming at V came to 4 bases and at J to 1 base, leaving 1 base not matched to a gene. DNA of the CDR3: TGTGCCAGCAGCTGGACAGGGCGCACAGATACGCAGTATTTT. Translating gives CASSWTGRTDTQYF. Complete variable domain (other parts from reference TRBV7-9 and TRBJ2-3): DTGVSQNPRHKITKRGQNVTFRCDPISEHNRLYWYRQTLGQGPEFLTYFQNEAQLEKSRLLSDRFSAERPKGSFSTLEIQRTEQGDSAMYLCASSWTGRTDTQYFGPGTRLTVL.

The rearrangement joins TRBV23-1 to TRBJ2-7; maybe TRBD2 (6 bases). TRBV23-1 qualifies as an ORF whose function is uncertain. The CDR3 contains 16 residues. Trimming took 5 bases from V and 1 from J, leaving 18 bases between them. DNA of the CDR3: TGCGCCAGCAGTAGAAAGGGACGGACTACTTCCTACGAGCAGTACTTC. Translation: CASSRKGRTTSYEQYF.

This chain joins TRBV6-6 and TRBJ1-2, with D possibly matching TRBD1 (5 bases). The CDR3 is 11 residues long. Germline-derived CDR1 and CDR2 are MNHNY and SVGAGI (reference sequence). The germline V and J ends were trimmed by 8 bases and 4 bases, with 8 bases remaining between them. The CDR3 bases are TGTGCCAGCTGGGGGGGCTATGGCTACACCTTC. It specifies CASWGGYGYTF.

The chain is built from TRBV19 and TRBJ1-1, with D maybe TRBD1 (6 bases). Trimming removed 4 bases at V and 5 bases at J, with 11 bases between. The CDR3 is 13 amino acids. Germline values: CDR1 LNHDA, CDR2 SQIVND (reference sequence). CDR3 loop: CASSRQGRTEAFF. The CDR3 nucleotides read TGTGCCAGTAGTAGGCAGGGGAGGACTGAAGCTTTCTTT.

The chain links TRBV30 to TRBJ2-2, with TRBD2 as a possible D gene (6 bases). This CDR3 is built from 15 residues. The germline CDR1 and CDR2 sequences are GTSNPN and SVGIG (reference sequence). V shed 2 bases and J shed 0 bases, with 10 bases lying between them. CDR3 region: CAWSIGGTNTGELFF. The CDR3, as DNA: TGTGCCTGGAGTATTGGCGGGACGAACACCGGGGAGCTGTTTTTT.

The chain has TRBV27 and TRBJ2-2, with 9 bases identical to TRBD2. CDR3 length: 17 residues. Germline CDR1 reads MNHEY; CDR2 reads SMNVEV (reference sequence). V dropped 3 bases and J dropped 2; count of bases not matched to a gene: 7. The CDR3 here is CASSFLLTSGNTGELFF. Written as DNA, the CDR3 is TGTGCCAGCAGTTTCCTTTTGACTAGCGGAAACACCGGGGAGCTGTTTTTT.

The chain is built from TRBV6-5 and TRBJ2-1; perhaps D is TRBD1 or TRBD2 (6 bases each). Deletions cut 9 bases from V and 6 bases from J, with 18 bases between. In germline, CDR1 is MNHEY, CDR2 SVGAGI. The CDR3 contains 14 residues. The CDR3 DNA sequence: TGTGCCAGTACGGCTTCGGGGGCCCTCAATGAGCAGTTCTTC. This gives the protein CASTASGALNEQFF.

The chain joins TRBV27 to TRBJ2-5, with D perhaps TRBD2 (6 bases). Germline V gives CDR1 MNHEY, CDR2 SMNVEV (reference sequence). The V gene lost 6 bases and the J gene lost 3 bases, with 17 bases spanning the gap. The CDR3 sequence is 15 residues long. The CDR3 protein is CASRKGRGGKETQYF. CDR3 bases: TGTGCCAGCAGGAAGGGGCGGGGCGGAAAAGAGACCCAGTACTTC.

The chain joins TRBV7-2 to TRBJ1-1; D call uncertain. The V gene lost 1 base and the J gene lost 5 bases, with 11 bases spanning the gap. Germline lookup yields CDR1 SGHTA and CDR2 FQGNSA. The CDR3 loop spans 14 amino acids. CDR3 sequence reads: CASSLVGGTTEAFF. DNA of the CDR3: TGTGCCAGCAGCTTAGTAGGCGGAACGACTGAAGCTTTCTTT.

The chain joins TRBV10-1 to TRBJ2-7; maybe TRBD2 (6 bases). CDR3 size: 13 residues. CDR1 WNHNN and CDR2 SYGVQD come from the germline V gene (reference sequence). The V and J ends lost 6 bases and 6 bases respectively, with 15 bases between them. CDR3 sequence reads: CASRGGTDGEQYF. DNA of the CDR3: TGCGCCAGCAGGGGAGGAACAGACGGCGAGCAGTACTTC.

The rearrangement joins TRBV7-2 to TRBJ2-7; perhaps TRBD1 as D (5 bases). Germline lookup yields CDR1 SGHTA and CDR2 FQGNSA. The CDR3 spans 14 residues. Trimming shortened V by 0 bases and J by 9 bases, and 15 bases separated the two germline ends. CDR3 DNA sequence: TGTGCCAGCAGCTTAGCGCAAGACAGCCCCGGGCAGTACTTC. Encoded protein: CASSLAQDSPGQYF.

The chain uses TRBV9 and TRBJ1-1, with D hard to call. Germline loops: CDR1 SGDLS, CDR2 YYNGEE. Trimming took 4 bases from V and 0 from J, leaving 13 bases between them. This CDR3 region has 15 residues. Here the CDR3 DNA reads TGTGCCAGCAGCCCTCGGTTGAGGATGAACACTGAAGCTTTCTTT. Its translation is CASSPRLRMNTEAFF.

This rearrangement joins TRBV5-6 to TRBJ2-7; 12 bases match TRBD2. The germline gives CDR1 SGHDT, CDR2 YYEEEE. This CDR3 spans 16 amino acids. V shed 3 bases, J shed 2 bases, and the junction held 6 bases outside the gene matches. CDR3 loop: CASSSLLAGGPYEQYF. The DNA of the CDR3 is TGTGCCAGCAGCTCGCTCCTAGCGGGAGGGCCCTACGAGCAGTACTTC.

V and J are TRBV5-1 and TRBJ1-3; 8 bases map to TRBD1. V lost 4 bases and J lost 2; bases outside the gene matches: 5. The CDR3 loop spans 15 amino acids. The germline CDR1 and CDR2 sequences are SGHRS and YFSETQ. CDR3 in amino acids: CASSPTGEPGNTIYF. The CDR3 DNA reads TGCGCCAGCAGCCCGACAGGGGAGCCTGGAAACACCATATATTTT.

This sequence joins TRBV13 and TRBJ2-7; D gene uncertain. CDR3 length: 13 residues. Germline CDR1 PRHDT, CDR2 FYEKMQ (reference sequence). Trimming left V 7 bases short and J 6 bases short, with 16 bases between. Here the CDR3 DNA reads TGTGCCAGCACCCACCGGGCGGACGGCGAGCAGTACTTC. Protein product: CASTHRADGEQYF.

The chain has TRBV2 and TRBJ2-7; TRBD1 aligns across 7 bases. The CDR3 has 14 residues. The V gene's germline CDR1 is SNHLY and CDR2 FYNNEI. Germline trimming cut 8 bases from V and 3 bases from J; bases unmatched to any gene: 10. In DNA, the CDR3 is TGTGCCAGCCGCCCTCGACAGGGAATCTACGAGCAGTACTTC. This translates into CASRPRQGIYEQYF.

The chain joins TRBV9 to TRBJ2-5; D may be TRBD1 (6 bases). The V gene lost 4 bases and the J gene lost 1 base, with 8 bases spanning the gap. CDR1 is SGDLS and CDR2 is YYNGEE in the germline V gene. The CDR3 spans 13 residues. The CDR3 DNA reads TGTGCCAGCAGCCAGGACAGCCAAGAGACCCAGTACTTC. It encodes CASSQDSQETQYF.